Sequencing of this TCR beta chain was carried out in a study of CD8+CD57+ T cells in acquired aplastic anemia. Individuals selected for sequencing had exhibited CD8+CD57+ cell expansion on flow cytometry. Profiling of TCR beta VDJ combinations and CDR3 sequences used genomic DNA as template. TCRdb passed the reads through MiXCR, listing each CDR3 protein once. In the table there are around 120,000 distinct CDR3 sequences, nearly 40% of which are singletons. The sample holds a few counts of this clonotype. Just one base apart from a much larger clone, this may be a read error. The sequenced material came from sorted CD4+, CD8+, or CD8+CD57+ T cells (not recorded which) from PBMCs. The receptor comes from a human donor with aplastic anemia.

The CDR3 nucleotides are TGCAGTGCAAGGGACAGGGGTACGGGCAATCAGCCCCAGCATTTT. It encodes CSARDRGTGNQPQHF. V and J are TRBV20-1 and TRBJ1-5, with 10 bases that match TRBD1. V trimming: 6 bases; J trimming: 2 bases; junction bases outside the gene matches: 7. Per the germline V gene, CDR1 is DFQATT and CDR2 is SNEGSKA (reference sequence). This CDR3 contains 15 residues.